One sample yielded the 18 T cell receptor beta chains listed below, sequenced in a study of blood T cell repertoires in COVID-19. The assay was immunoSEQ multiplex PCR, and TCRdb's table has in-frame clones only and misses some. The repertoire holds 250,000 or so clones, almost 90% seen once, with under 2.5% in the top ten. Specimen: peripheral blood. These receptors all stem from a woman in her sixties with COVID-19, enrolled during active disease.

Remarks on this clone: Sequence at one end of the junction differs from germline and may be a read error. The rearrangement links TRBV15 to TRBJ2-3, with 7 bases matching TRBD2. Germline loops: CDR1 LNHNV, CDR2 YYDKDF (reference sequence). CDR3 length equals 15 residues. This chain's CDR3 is CATRRASREADTQYF. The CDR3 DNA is TGTGCCACCAGGAGAGCCTCCCGGGAGGCAGATACGCAGTATTTT.

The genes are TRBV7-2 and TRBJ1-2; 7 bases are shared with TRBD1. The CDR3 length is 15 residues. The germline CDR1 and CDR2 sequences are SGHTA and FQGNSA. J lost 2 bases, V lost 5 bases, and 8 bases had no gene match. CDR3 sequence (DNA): TGTGCCAGCAGCGCCACGGGACAGCGCAACTATGGCTACACCTTC. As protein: CASSATGQRNYGYTF.

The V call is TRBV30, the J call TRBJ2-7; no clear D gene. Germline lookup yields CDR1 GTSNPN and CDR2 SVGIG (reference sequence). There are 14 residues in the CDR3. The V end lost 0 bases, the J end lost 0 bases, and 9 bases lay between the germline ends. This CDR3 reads CAWSVPPGSYEQYF. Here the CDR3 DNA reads TGTGCCTGGAGTGTACCCCCAGGCTCCTACGAGCAGTACTTC.

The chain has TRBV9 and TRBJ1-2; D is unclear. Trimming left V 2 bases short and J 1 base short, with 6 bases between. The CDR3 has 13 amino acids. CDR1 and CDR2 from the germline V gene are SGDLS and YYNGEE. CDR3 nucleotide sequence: TGTGCCAGCAGCGTCCAGGATAACTATGGCTACACCTTC. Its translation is CASSVQDNYGYTF.

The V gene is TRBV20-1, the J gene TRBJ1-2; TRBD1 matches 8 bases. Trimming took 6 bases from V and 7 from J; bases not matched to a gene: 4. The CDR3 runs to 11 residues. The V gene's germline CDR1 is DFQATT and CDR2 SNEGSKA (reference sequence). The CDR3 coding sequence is TGCAGTGCGACAGGGGTGGGTGGCTACACCTTC. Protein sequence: CSATGVGGYTF.

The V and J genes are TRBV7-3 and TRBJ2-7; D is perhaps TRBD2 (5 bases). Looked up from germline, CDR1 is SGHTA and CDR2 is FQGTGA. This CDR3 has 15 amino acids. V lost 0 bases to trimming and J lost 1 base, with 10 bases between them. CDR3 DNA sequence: TGTGCCAGCAGCTTAACTACAGAGGGTTCCTACGAGCAGTACTTC. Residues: CASSLTTEGSYEQYF.

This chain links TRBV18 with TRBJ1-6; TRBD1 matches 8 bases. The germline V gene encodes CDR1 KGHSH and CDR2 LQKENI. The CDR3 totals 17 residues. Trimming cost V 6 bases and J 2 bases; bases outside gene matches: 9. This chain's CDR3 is CASSPSPTGAYNSPLHF. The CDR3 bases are TGTGCCAGCTCGCCGTCCCCGACAGGGGCCTATAATTCACCCCTCCACTTT.

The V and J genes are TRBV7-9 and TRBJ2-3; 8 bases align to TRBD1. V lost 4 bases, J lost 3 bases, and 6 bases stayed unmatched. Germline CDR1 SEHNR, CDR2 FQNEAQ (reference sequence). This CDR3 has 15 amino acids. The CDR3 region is CASSSTGAGTDTQYF. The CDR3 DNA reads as TGTGCCAGCAGCTCGACAGGGGCCGGAACAGATACGCAGTATTTT. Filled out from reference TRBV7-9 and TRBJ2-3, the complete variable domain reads DTGVSQNPRHKITKRGQNVTFRCDPISEHNRLYWYRQTLGQGPEFLTYFQNEAQLEKSRLLSDRFSAERPKGSFSTLEIQRTEQGDSAMYLCASSSTGAGTDTQYFGPGTRLTVL.

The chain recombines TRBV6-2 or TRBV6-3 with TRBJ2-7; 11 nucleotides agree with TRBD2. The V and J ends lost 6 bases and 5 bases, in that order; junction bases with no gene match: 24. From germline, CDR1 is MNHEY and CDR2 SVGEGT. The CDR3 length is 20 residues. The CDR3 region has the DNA TGTGCCAGCAGCCATTCTACGCTGTTTAGCGGGGGGGCCGGATTCAACGAGCAGTACTTC. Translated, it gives CASSHSTLFSGGAGFNEQYF.

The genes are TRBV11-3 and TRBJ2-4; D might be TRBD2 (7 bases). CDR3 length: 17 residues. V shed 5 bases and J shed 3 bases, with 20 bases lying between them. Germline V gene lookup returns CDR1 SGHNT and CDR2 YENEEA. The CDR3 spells CASSPRGGAAGKNIQYF. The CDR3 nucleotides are TGTGCCAGCAGCCCTCGTGGGGGGGCGGCGGGCAAAAACATTCAGTACTTC.

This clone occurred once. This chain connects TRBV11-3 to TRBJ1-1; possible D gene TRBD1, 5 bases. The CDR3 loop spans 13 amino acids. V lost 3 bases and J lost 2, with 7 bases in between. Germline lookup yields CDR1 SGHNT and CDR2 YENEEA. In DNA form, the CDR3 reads TGTGCCAGCAGCTTTCAGGGTAACACTGAAGCTTTCTTT. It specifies CASSFQGNTEAFF.

CDR3 residues: CASSPPTGNTEAFF. The CDR3 DNA is TGTGCCAGCTCACCCCCGACGGGGAACACTGAAGCTTTCTTT. This chain connects TRBV18 to TRBJ1-1; D remains ambiguous. This CDR3 region has 14 residues. Germline CDR1 and CDR2: KGHSH and LQKENI. V shed 3 bases and J shed 1 base, with 9 bases lying between them.

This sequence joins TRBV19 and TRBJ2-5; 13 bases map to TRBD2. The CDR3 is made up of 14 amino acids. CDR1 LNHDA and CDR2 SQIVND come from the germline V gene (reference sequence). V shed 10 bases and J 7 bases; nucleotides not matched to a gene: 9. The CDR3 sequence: CATRTSGGSRTQYF. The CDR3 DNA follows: TGTGCCACACGGACTAGCGGGGGCTCTAGGACCCAGTACTTC.

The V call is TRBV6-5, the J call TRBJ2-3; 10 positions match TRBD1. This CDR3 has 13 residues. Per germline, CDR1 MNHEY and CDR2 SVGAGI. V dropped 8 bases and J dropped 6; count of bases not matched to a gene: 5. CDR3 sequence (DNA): TGTGCCAGCCGGGGGACAGGGGAGGATACGCAGTATTTT. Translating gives CASRGTGEDTQYF.

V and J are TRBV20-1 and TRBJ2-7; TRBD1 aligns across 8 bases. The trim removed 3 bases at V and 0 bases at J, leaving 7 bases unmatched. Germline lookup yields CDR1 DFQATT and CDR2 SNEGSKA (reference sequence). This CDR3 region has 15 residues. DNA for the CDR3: TGCAGTGCTAGTTCCCGGGACAGGAGCTCCTACGAGCAGTACTTC. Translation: CSASSRDRSSYEQYF.

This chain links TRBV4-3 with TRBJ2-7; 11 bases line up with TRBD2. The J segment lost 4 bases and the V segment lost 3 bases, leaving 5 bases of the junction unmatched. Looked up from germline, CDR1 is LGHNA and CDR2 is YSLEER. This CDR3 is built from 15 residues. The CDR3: CASSQNSGGAYEQYF. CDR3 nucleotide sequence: TGCGCCAGCAGCCAGAATAGCGGGGGGGCGTACGAGCAGTACTTC.

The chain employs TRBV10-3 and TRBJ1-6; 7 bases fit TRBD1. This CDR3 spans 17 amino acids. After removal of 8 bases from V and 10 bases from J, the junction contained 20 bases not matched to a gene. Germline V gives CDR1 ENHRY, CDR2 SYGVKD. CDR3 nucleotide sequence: TGTGCCATCTCACCCGAGACGGACGACAGGGTAGAGTCACCCCTCCACTTT. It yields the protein CAISPETDDRVESPLHF.

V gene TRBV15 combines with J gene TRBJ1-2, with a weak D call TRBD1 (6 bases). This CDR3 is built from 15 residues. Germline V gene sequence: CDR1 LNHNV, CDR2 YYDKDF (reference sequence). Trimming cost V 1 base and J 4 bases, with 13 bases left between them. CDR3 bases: TGTGCCACCAGCAGAGGCGGGGGGCAGGGCTATGGCTACACCTTC. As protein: CATSRGGGQGYGYTF.